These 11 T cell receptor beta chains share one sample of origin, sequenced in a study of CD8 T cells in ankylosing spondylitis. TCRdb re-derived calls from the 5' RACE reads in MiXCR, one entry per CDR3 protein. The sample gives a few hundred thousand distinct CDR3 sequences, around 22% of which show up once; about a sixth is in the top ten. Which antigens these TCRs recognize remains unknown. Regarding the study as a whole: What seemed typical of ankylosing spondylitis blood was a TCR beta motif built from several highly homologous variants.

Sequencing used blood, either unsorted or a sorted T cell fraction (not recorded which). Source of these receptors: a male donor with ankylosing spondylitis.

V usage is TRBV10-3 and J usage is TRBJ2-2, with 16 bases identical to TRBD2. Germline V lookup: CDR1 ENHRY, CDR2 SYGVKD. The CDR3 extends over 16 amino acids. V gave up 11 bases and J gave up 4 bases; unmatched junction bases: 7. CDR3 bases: TGTGCCTCCGGGACTAGCGGGAGGGCCTCCACCGGGGAGCTGTTTTTT. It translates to CASGTSGRASTGELFF.

In DNA form, the CDR3 reads TGCAGTGCGGCCAGACAGGGGGCCTACGAGCAGTACTTC. This encodes CSAARQGAYEQYF. The J gene is TRBJ2-7, the V gene TRBV20-1; 9 bases agree with TRBD1. V shed 6 bases, J shed 2 bases, and the junction held 5 bases outside the gene matches. Germline loops: CDR1 DFQATT, CDR2 SNEGSKA (reference sequence). The CDR3 totals 13 residues.

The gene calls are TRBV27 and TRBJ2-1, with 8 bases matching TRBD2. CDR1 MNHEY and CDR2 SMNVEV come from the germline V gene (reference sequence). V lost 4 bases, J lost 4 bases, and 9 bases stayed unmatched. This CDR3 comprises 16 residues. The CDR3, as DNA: TGTGCCAGCAGTTGGGAGGCGGCGGGAGGATACAATGAGCAGTTCTTC. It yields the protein CASSWEAAGGYNEQFF.

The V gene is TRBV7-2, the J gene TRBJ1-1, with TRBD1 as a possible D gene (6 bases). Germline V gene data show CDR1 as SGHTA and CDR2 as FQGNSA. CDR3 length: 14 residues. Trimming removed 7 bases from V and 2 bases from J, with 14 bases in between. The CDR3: CASTSGTQNTEAFF. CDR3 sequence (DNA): TGTGCCAGCACCTCCGGGACACAAAACACTGAAGCTTTCTTT. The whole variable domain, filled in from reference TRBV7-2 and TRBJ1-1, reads GAGVSQSPSNKVTEKGKDVELRCDPISGHTALYWYRQSLGQGLEFLIYFQGNSAPDKSGLPSDRFSAERTGGSVSTLTIQRTQQEDSAVYLCASTSGTQNTEAFFGQGTRLTVV.

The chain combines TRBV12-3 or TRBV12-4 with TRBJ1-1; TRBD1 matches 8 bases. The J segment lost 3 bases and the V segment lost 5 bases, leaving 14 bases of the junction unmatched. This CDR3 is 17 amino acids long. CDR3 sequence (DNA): TGTGCCAGCAGTCCGGTAGGACAGGGATCCATGGACACTGAAGCTTTCTTT. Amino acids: CASSPVGQGSMDTEAFF.

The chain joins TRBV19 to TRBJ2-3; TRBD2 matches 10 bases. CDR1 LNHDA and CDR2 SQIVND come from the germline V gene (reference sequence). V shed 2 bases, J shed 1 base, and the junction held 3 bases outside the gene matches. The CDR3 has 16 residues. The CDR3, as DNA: TGTGCCAGTAGTATAATTGGACTAGCGGGCACAGATACGCAGTATTTT. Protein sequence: CASSIIGLAGTDTQYF.

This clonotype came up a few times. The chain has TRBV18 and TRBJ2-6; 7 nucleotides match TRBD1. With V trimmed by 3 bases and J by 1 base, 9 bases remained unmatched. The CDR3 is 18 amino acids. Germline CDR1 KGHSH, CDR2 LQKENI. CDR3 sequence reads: CASSPVTGDSSGANVLTF. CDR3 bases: TGTGCCAGCTCACCTGTCACAGGGGACAGTTCTGGGGCCAACGTCCTGACTTTC.

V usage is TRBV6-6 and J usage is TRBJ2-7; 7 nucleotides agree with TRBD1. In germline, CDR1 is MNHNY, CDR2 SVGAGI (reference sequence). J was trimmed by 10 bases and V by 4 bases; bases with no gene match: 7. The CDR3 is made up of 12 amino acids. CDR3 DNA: TGTGCCAGCAGTTTTGGGGACAGACTACAGTACTTC. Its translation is CASSFGDRLQYF.

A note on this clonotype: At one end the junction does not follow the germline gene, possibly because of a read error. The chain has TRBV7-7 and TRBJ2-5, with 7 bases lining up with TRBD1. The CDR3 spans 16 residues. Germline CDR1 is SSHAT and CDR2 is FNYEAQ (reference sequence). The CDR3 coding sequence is TGTGCTAGCAGCTTAGCCCGGAGACAGGGCCAAGAGACCCAGTACTTC. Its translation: CASSLARRQGQETQYF.

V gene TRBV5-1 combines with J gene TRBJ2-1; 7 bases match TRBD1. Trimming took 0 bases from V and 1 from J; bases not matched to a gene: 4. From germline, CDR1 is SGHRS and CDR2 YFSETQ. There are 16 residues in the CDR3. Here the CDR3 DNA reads TGCGCCAGCAGCTTGGTACCGACAGGGTCCTACAATGAGCAGTTCTTC. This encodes CASSLVPTGSYNEQFF.

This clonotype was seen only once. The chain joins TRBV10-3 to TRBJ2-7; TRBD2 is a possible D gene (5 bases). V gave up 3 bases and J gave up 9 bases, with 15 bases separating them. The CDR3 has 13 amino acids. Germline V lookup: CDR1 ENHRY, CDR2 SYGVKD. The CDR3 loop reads CAISEGLPRGQYF. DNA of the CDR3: TGTGCCATCAGTGAAGGACTCCCCCGAGGGCAGTACTTC.